This T cell receptor (beta chain) was retrieved from a study of PD-L1 blockade in urothelial cancer. As for the study in general: Before enrollment, 0 to 3 chemotherapy regimens had been given to patients.

Study results and caveats: Blood clones associated with the tumor expanded more at 3 weeks in durable-benefit patients.

Concerning this clone: Its antigen is not known.

Germline assignment: CDR1 LNHDA and CDR2 SQIVND (reference sequence). CDR3 length equals 16 residues. V shed 2 bases, J shed 6 bases, and the junction held 6 bases outside the gene matches. Generated by immunoSEQ multiplex PCR, the TCRdb table keeps only in-frame clones and is missing some. The sample holds some 29,000 clones, approximately 86% seen once. The sequence was collected from a man in his forties or fifties with urothelial cancer. The sample consisted of PBMCs, taken around atezolizumab (anti-PD-L1) treatment. The V call is TRBV19, the J call TRBJ2-1; 11 nucleotides align to TRBD2. DNA of the CDR3: TGTGCCAGTAGTATAACCCTAGCGGGAGGATCCAATGAGCAGTTCTTC. Translated, it gives CASSITLAGGSNEQFF.